The subject of this entry is one T cell receptor (beta chain). The data were taken from a study of control samples from healthy donors and cancer patients. CDR3 length equals 16 residues. Per germline, CDR1 WSHSY and CDR2 SAAADI. V was shortened by 6 bases and J by 5 bases, with 22 bases between the two germline ends. Method: immunoSEQ multiplex PCR; TCRdb's copy keeps in-frame clones and lacks some. The sample yields 160,000 or so clones, about 94% seen once. The sequenced sample consisted of PBMCs. This chain uses TRBV10-2 with TRBJ2-5, with D maybe TRBD2 (7 bases). This sequence originates from a man aged 60 to 69 with colorectal cancer. DNA of the CDR3: TGCGCCAGCAGCGGAGGGAGGGCAGGGGAGTGGGAGACCCAGTACTTC. This gives the protein CASSGGRAGEWETQYF.